This T cell receptor (beta chain) stems from a study of ipilimumab plus nivolumab after autologous stem cell transplantation. Study-level information: Both relapsed and primary refractory DLBCL were included.

The CDR3 has 17 amino acids. From germline, CDR1 is LNHDA and CDR2 SQIVND (reference sequence). V lost 1 base and J lost 0, with 13 bases in between. Checkpoint therapy with ipilimumab 1 mg/kg began 14 to 28 days after transplant. Patients got 3 mg/kg IV nivolumab weeks 1, 4, 7, 10, then biweekly through week 26. In its sample, this clone is medium-sized (0.01 to 0.1%). Clones were sequenced by immunoSEQ multiplex PCR, and TCRdb holds only the in-frame ones, with some missing. This table holds fewer than 20,000 clones, approximately 78% found once. Sample: PBMCs, taken in a trial of ipilimumab plus nivolumab as post-transplant consolidation. The gene calls are TRBV19 and TRBJ2-1; no clear D. This sequence was found in a male donor with diffuse large B-cell lymphoma. DNA of the CDR3: TGTGCCAGTAGTATAGTGCTGAGGAGAAGCTCCTACAATGAGCAGTTCTTC. This translates into CASSIVLRRSSYNEQFF.